What follows is one T cell receptor beta chain and its context. These data are taken from a study of OX40 agonist ivuxolimab in advanced cancers. Assay used: immunoSEQ multiplex PCR; TCRdb lists only in-frame clones, some missing. The repertoire has about 20,000 clones, 70% to 90% of them found once; the top ten carry about a sixth. Germline V gene sequence: CDR1 ENHRY, CDR2 SYGVKD. The CDR3 runs 14 residues. V lost 6 bases to trimming and J lost 9 bases; unmatched junction nucleotides: 8. The source is an adult with an advanced solid tumor such as melanoma, head and neck, liver or kidney cancer. Here the sequenced sample was CD4+ or CD8+ T cells sorted from blood, taken in a trial of the OX40 agonist ivuxolimab. The V gene is TRBV10-3, the J gene TRBJ2-1, with 10 bases that match TRBD2. The CDR3 bases are TGTGCCATCAGGTCCAGCGGGAGGGCCACTGAGCAGTTCTTC. Its protein product is CAIRSSGRATEQFF.